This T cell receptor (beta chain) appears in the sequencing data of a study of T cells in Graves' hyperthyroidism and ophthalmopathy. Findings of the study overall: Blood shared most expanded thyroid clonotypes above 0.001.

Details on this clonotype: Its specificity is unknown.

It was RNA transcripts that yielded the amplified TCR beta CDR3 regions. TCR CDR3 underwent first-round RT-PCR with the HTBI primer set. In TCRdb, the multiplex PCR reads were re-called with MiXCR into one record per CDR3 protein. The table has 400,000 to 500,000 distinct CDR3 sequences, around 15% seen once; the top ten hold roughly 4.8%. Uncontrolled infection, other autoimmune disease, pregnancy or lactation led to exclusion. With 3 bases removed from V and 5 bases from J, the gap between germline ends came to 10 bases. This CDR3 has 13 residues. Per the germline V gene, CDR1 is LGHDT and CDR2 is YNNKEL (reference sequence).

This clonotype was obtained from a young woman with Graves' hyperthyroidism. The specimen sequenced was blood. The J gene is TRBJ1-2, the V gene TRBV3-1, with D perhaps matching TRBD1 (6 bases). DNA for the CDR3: TGTGCCAGCAGCCAGGACAGCTTTTATGGCTACACCTTC. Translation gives CASSQDSFYGYTF.